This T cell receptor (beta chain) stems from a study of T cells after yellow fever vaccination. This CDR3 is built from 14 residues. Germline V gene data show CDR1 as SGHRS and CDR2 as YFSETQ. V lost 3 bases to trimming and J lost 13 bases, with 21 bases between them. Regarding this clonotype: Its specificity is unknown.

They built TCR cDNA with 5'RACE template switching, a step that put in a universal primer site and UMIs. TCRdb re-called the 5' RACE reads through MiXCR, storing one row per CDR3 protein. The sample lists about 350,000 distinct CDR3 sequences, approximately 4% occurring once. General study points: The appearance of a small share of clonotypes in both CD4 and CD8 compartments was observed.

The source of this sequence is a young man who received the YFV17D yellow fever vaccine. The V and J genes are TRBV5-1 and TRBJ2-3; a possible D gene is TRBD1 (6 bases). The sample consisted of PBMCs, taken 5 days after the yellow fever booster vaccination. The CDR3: CASSYQRGRDTEYF. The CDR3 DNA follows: TGCGCCAGCAGCTATCAACGGGGCCGGGACACGGAGTATTTT. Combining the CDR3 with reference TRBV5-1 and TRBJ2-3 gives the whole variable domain KAGVTQTPRYLIKTRGQQVTLSCSPISGHRSVSWYQQTPGQGLQFLFEYFSETQRNKGNFPGRFSGRQFSNSRSEMNVSTLELGDSALYLCASSYQRGRDTEYFGPGTRLTVL.